Shown below are 12 T cell receptor beta chains from a single sample sequenced in a study of cytomegalovirus exposure and HLA in healthy donors. The PCR had 60 Vbeta and 13 Jbeta primers. Measured with immunoSEQ multiplex PCR; TCRdb has only the in-frame clones, and not every one. The table shows under 200,000 clones, with approximately 88% occurring only once. Sequenced: PBMCs. These receptors were obtained from a man younger than 40 in good health and CMV-seronegative.

The gene calls are TRBV30 and TRBJ1-5; D call uncertain. Germline V gives CDR1 GTSNPN, CDR2 SVGIG (reference sequence). Trimming cost V 0 bases and J 5 bases, with 8 bases left between them. The length of the CDR3 is 13 residues. The CDR3, as DNA: TGTGCCTGGAGTGTCACAAATGATCAGCCCCAGCATTTT. Translation: CAWSVTNDQPQHF.

The chain's CDR3 is CASSFSRGETQYF. CDR3 in DNA: TGTGCCAGCAGTTTTAGTCGAGGGGAGACCCAGTACTTC. This rearrangement joins TRBV27 to TRBJ2-5; tentatively, D is TRBD2 (5 bases). Germline lookup yields CDR1 MNHEY and CDR2 SMNVEV (reference sequence). The CDR3 sequence is 13 residues long. V lost 3 bases and J lost 5, with 10 bases in between.

V and J are TRBV19 and TRBJ2-7; TRBD1 aligns across 9 bases. Germline-derived CDR1 and CDR2 are LNHDA and SQIVND (reference sequence). The CDR3 contains 14 residues. Unmatched junction bases numbered 5, after V lost 6 bases and J lost 2 bases. CDR3 DNA sequence: TGTGCCAGTAGCAGATACAGGGGGCCCTACGAGCAGTACTTC. Translating it yields CASSRYRGPYEQYF.

This sequence joins TRBV7-2 and TRBJ2-7; the match to TRBD2 covers 12 bases. This CDR3 is built from 14 residues. The germline gives CDR1 SGHTA, CDR2 FQGNSA. After removal of 1 base from V and 6 bases from J, the junction contained 1 base not matched to a gene. CDR3 coding DNA: TGTGCCAGCAGCTTAGGGACTAGCGGGACCGAGCAGTACTTC. This encodes CASSLGTSGTEQYF.

V usage is TRBV10-2 and J usage is TRBJ2-1, with D perhaps TRBD1 (5 bases). The CDR3 is 15 residues long. V lost 10 bases to trimming and J lost 4 bases, with 20 bases between them. The germline V gene has CDR1 WSHSY and CDR2 SAAADI. The CDR3 here is CATLLTDSGYNEQFF. In DNA form, the CDR3 reads TGCGCCACCCTATTGACAGATTCCGGTTACAATGAGCAGTTCTTC.

The chain has TRBV7-6 and TRBJ2-1; the D gene is possibly TRBD1 (6 bases). The CDR3 length is 14 residues. Trimming shortened V by 5 bases and J by 7 bases, and 15 bases separated the two germline ends. Germline CDR1 is SGHVS and CDR2 is FNYEAQ. The CDR3 here is CASSETGWENEQFF. For the CDR3, the DNA is TGTGCCAGCAGCGAAACAGGGTGGGAGAATGAGCAGTTCTTC.

With regard to this clone: Sequence at one end of the junction differs from germline and may be a read error. The rearrangement links TRBV5-1 to TRBJ2-7, with TRBD2 matching over 10 bases. The CDR3 runs to 10 residues. Per the germline V gene, CDR1 is SGHRS and CDR2 is YFSETQ. Here the CDR3 DNA reads TGCGCCAGCTACCGGACTAGCGGACCCTTC. Translated, it gives CASYRTSGPF.

J is TRBJ1-5 and V is TRBV4-1, with 9 nucleotides matching TRBD1. Germline trimming cut 4 bases from V and 0 bases from J; bases unmatched to any gene: 13. This CDR3 region has 19 residues. Germline loops: CDR1 MGHRA, CDR2 YSYEKL. CDR3 region: CASSPPGQGIQISNQPQHF. The CDR3 DNA is TGCGCCAGCAGCCCACCGGGACAGGGAATCCAAATTAGCAATCAGCCCCAGCATTTT.

The chain employs TRBV20-1 and TRBJ1-2, with D maybe TRBD1 (5 bases). The germline V gene encodes CDR1 DFQATT and CDR2 SNEGSKA (reference sequence). Trimming took 4 bases from V and 4 from J, leaving 7 bases between them. The CDR3 is 11 residues long. The CDR3 nucleotides read TGCAGTGCTACGGACATCTATGGCTACACCTTC. It is translated as CSATDIYGYTF.

As concerns this clone: Other nucleotide sequences in the sample specify the same CDR3. The rearrangement uses TRBV7-6 and TRBJ1-3, with 7 bases that match TRBD1. The germline V gene encodes CDR1 SGHVS and CDR2 FNYEAQ. This CDR3 contains 15 residues. V dropped 0 bases and J dropped 2; count of bases not matched to a gene: 1. The CDR3 spells CASSLAQGAGNTIYF. Written as DNA, the CDR3 is TGTGCCAGCAGCTTAGCCCAGGGGGCTGGAAACACCATATATTTT.

Here the CDR3 reads CASSREDVDNQPQHF. CDR3 in DNA: TGTGCCAGTAGCAGGGAGGACGTAGACAATCAGCCCCAGCATTTT. The chain links TRBV19 to TRBJ1-5; D may be TRBD1 (5 bases). CDR1 is LNHDA, CDR2 SQIVND, per germline (reference sequence). The V end lost 6 bases, the J end lost 3 bases, and 15 bases lay between the germline ends. The CDR3 is made up of 15 amino acids. The whole variable domain, remainder taken from reference TRBV19 and TRBJ1-5, is DGGITQSPKYLFRKEGQNVTLSCEQNLNHDAMYWYRQDPGQGLRLIYYSQIVNDFQKGDIAEGYSVSREKKESFPLTVTSAQKNPTAFYLCASSREDVDNQPQHFGDGTRLSIL.

The CDR3 nucleotides read TGCAGCGTTGAACTCCTAGCGCCATCCTACAATGAGCAGTTCTTC. It specifies CSVELLAPSYNEQFF. The chain recombines TRBV29-1 with TRBJ2-1; tentative D call: TRBD2 (6 bases). Trimming took 2 bases from V and 1 from J, leaving 12 bases between them. There are 15 residues in the CDR3. The germline CDR1 and CDR2 sequences are SQVTM and ANQGSEA.